A selection of T cell receptor beta chains follows, all from one sample in a study of T cells in Graves' hyperthyroidism and ophthalmopathy. TCRdb analysed the multiplex PCR reads with MiXCR anew, one entry per CDR3 protein. The top ten hold 3% to 4% of the sample, which has some 650,000 distinct CDR3 sequences, 16% seen once. The sequenced material came from blood. The source is a woman in her forties with Graves' ophthalmopathy. Both conserved end residues are part of each CDR3. D genes are given only for firm matches. Not every row has a clone size; where given, it reads once, few, many or a size class.

>TRBJ2-7|many|TRBD1|TRBV7-9
CASSPAERGQLYF
TGTGCCAGCAGCCCAGCAGAGAGGGGGCAGCTGTACTTC
>TRBJ2-5|many|NA|TRBV20-1
CSAPESTETQYF
TGCAGTGCCCCGGAAAGCACAGAGACCCAGTACTTC
>TRBJ2-1|many|NA|TRBV2
CASSEGGESHNEQFF
TGTGCCAGCAGTGAGGGGGGTGAAAGTCACAATGAGCAGTTCTTC
>TRBJ2-7|few|NA|TRBV9
CATPVYSADSYEQYF
TGTGCCACCCCAGTTTATAGCGCGGACTCCTACGAGCAGTACTTC
>TRBJ1-3|few|NA|TRBV20-1
CSARAYRGNTIYF
TGCAGTGCTAGAGCCTACAGGGGAAACACCATATATTTT
>TRBJ1-2|many|NA|TRBV30
CAWSVRGADGYTF
TGTGCCTGGAGTGTCCGGGGGGCCGATGGCTACACCTTC
>TRBJ1-1|few|NA|TRBV4-1
CASSLKGVLEMNTEAFF
TGCGCCAGCAGCCTAAAAGGGGTTTTAGAAATGAACACTGAAGCTTTCTTT
>TRBJ1-2|NA|NA|TRBV18
CASSPPGPLDGYTF
TGTGCCAGCTCACCACCGGGGCCTCTGGATGGCTACACCTTC
>TRBJ2-1|many|NA|TRBV30
CAWGVLHEQFF
TGTGCCTGGGGGGTGTTACATGAGCAGTTCTTC
>TRBJ1-1|many|NA|TRBV2
CASSEATGNTEAFF
TGTGCCAGCAGTGAAGCCACTGGGAACACTGAAGCTTTCTTT
>TRBJ1-1|few|TRBD1|TRBV7-3
CASSLTGGRTLNTEAFF
TGTGCCAGCAGCCTGACAGGGGGCCGTACATTGAACACTGAAGCTTTCTTT
>TRBJ2-3|many|TRBD2|TRBV20-1
CSAREGLTDTQYF
TGCAGTGCCCGGGAGGGGTTGACAGATACGCAGTATTTT
>TRBJ2-2|NA|NA|TRBV4-1
CASSRDPSNTGELFF
TGCGCCAGCAGCCGGGACCCATCGAACACCGGGGAGCTGTTTTTT
>TRBJ2-2|few|NA|TRBV20-1
CSASHALHTGELFF
TGCAGTGCTAGCCACGCCCTTCACACCGGGGAGCTGTTTTTT
>TRBJ1-3|NA|NA|TRBV10-2
CASREGTAPGNTIYF
TGCGCCAGCAGAGAGGGGACGGCCCCAGGAAACACCATATATTTT
>TRBJ2-2|NA|NA|TRBV20-1
CSARYGGNTGELFF
TGCAGTGCTAGATATGGGGGGAACACCGGGGAGCTGTTTTTT
>TRBJ2-3|many|TRBD2|TRBV5-1
CASSFLAGARTDTQYF
TGCGCCAGCAGCTTTCTAGCGGGGGCCCGCACAGATACGCAGTATTTT
>TRBJ2-7|many|TRBD2|TRBV20-1
CSASASGLNYEQYF
TGCAGTGCTAGTGCTAGCGGGCTTAACTACGAGCAGTACTTC
>TRBJ1-5|many|NA|TRBV12-3/TRBV12-4
CASSSGLGQPQHF
TGTGCCAGCAGTTCGGGATTGGGTCAGCCCCAGCATTTT
>TRBJ1-1|NA|NA|TRBV11-3
CASSRLPGKNTEAFF
TGTGCCAGCAGCCGCCTCCCGGGAAAGAACACTGAAGCTTTCTTT
>TRBJ1-2|many|NA|TRBV6-1
CASRKPSATGPNYGYTF
TGTGCCAGCAGAAAGCCCTCTGCGACAGGACCTAACTATGGCTACACCTTC
>TRBJ2-5|few|NA|TRBV4-1
CASSRDPGQRQETQYF
TGCGCCAGCAGCCGCGATCCCGGACAGAGACAAGAGACCCAGTACTTC
>TRBJ2-6|few|TRBD1|TRBV19
CASSIRTGGLGANVLTF
TGTGCCAGTAGTATAAGAACAGGGGGCCTAGGGGCCAACGTCCTGACTTTC
>TRBJ1-1|many|NA|TRBV7-9
CASSSNRDKVTEAFF
TGTGCCAGCAGCTCGAACCGGGACAAAGTGACTGAAGCTTTCTTT
>TRBJ2-7|few|NA|TRBV5-1
CASSYAGSAYEQYF
TGCGCCAGCAGCTATGCTGGGAGCGCCTACGAGCAGTACTTC
>TRBJ1-2|few|NA|TRBV3-1
CASSQGAGHSYGYTF
TGTGCCAGCAGCCAAGGGGCAGGGCATTCCTATGGCTACACCTTC
>TRBJ1-5|many|NA|TRBV6-4
CASSEADNQPQHF
TGTGCCAGCAGTGAGGCAGACAATCAGCCCCAGCATTTT
>TRBJ1-2|NA|NA|TRBV5-1
CASSLDRVKSGYTF
TGCGCCAGCAGCTTGGACAGGGTGAAGTCTGGCTACACCTTC
>TRBJ2-3|few|TRBD2|TRBV13
CASSYRQSPGRGDTQYF
TGTGCCAGCAGCTACCGACAGTCGCCCGGGAGGGGAGATACGCAGTATTTT
>TRBJ2-3|many|NA|TRBV7-3
CASSSLGGTDTQYF
TGTGCCAGCAGCTCACTTGGAGGCACAGATACGCAGTATTTT
>TRBJ1-1|many|NA|TRBV2
CASSEGLNTEAFF
TGTGCCAGCAGTGAGGGGTTGAACACTGAAGCTTTCTTT
>TRBJ1-6|NA|NA|TRBV11-2
CASSFKDSYNSPLHF
TGTGCCAGCAGCTTTAAGGACTCCTATAATTCACCCCTCCACTTT
>TRBJ1-2|NA|TRBD1|TRBV3-1
CASSPRTGDGYGYTF
TGTGCCAGCAGCCCGCGGACAGGGGACGGCTATGGCTACACCTTC
>TRBJ2-7|many|TRBD1|TRBV12-3/TRBV12-4
CASRAGQGAFEQYF
TGTGCCAGCAGAGCCGGACAGGGGGCGTTCGAGCAGTACTTC
>TRBJ2-7|NA|TRBD1|TRBV18
CASSPGGRTGDYEQYF
TGTGCCAGCTCACCCGGGGGCAGGACAGGGGACTACGAGCAGTACTTC
>TRBJ1-5|NA|NA|TRBV4-2
CASSHSAGPNSNQPQHF
TGTGCCAGCAGCCATTCGGCAGGGCCCAATAGCAATCAGCCCCAGCATTTT
>TRBJ1-5|many|NA|TRBV30
CASRRDRDQPQHF
TGTGCCTCCCGACGGGATCGGGATCAGCCCCAGCATTTT
>TRBJ2-1|many|TRBD2|TRBV28
CASSSGTSVGEQFF
TGTGCCAGCAGTTCCGGGACTAGCGTGGGGGAGCAGTTCTTC
>TRBJ1-1|NA|NA|TRBV29-1
CSVEGQGTEAFF
TGCAGCGTTGAAGGCCAGGGCACTGAAGCTTTCTTT
>TRBJ2-3|many|NA|TRBV18
CASSPTRGDTQYF
TGTGCCAGCTCACCGACCCGGGGGGATACGCAGTATTTT
>TRBJ2-2|few|NA|TRBV27
CASKGPTGELFF
TGTGCCAGCAAGGGGCCCACCGGGGAGCTGTTTTTT
>TRBJ2-2|few|TRBD1|TRBV10-1
CASSSDRVSGELFF
TGCGCCAGCAGTAGTGACAGGGTGTCCGGGGAGCTGTTTTTT
>TRBJ1-1|many|NA|TRBV20-1
CSASLEYYTEAFF
TGCAGTGCTAGTCTCGAATACTACACTGAAGCTTTCTTT
>TRBJ2-7|once|TRBD1|TRBV10-3
CAISGSSQGYYEQYF
TGTGCCATCAGTGGCTCCTCACAGGGGTATTACGAGCAGTACTTC
>TRBJ2-7|many|TRBD2|TRBV20-1
CSARVVAGVGEQYF
TGCAGTGCTAGAGTTGTAGCGGGGGTAGGAGAGCAGTACTTC
>TRBJ2-1|many|NA|TRBV11-1
CASSIQGYDNEQFF
TGTGCCAGCAGCATACAGGGTTATGACAATGAGCAGTTCTTC
>TRBJ1-2|many|TRBD1|TRBV2
CASSRDRVPDHGYTF
TGTGCCAGCAGCCGCGACAGGGTCCCCGACCATGGCTACACCTTC
>TRBJ2-1|NA|TRBD1|TRBV10-3
CAISGQGTEQFF
TGTGCCATCAGTGGACAGGGAACTGAGCAGTTCTTC
>TRBJ2-3|few|TRBD2|TRBV4-2
CASSRSSRTSGRDTQYF
TGTGCCAGCAGCCGCAGCAGCCGGACTAGCGGCCGGGATACGCAGTATTTT
>TRBJ2-1|many|TRBD2|TRBV6-1
CASVGLAGRSSYNEQFF
TGTGCCAGCGTAGGACTAGCGGGGCGTAGCTCCTACAATGAGCAGTTCTTC
>TRBJ2-7|NA|TRBD2|TRBV27
CASSSRWGGSRGYEQYF
TGTGCCAGCAGTTCACGTTGGGGCGGGAGTAGGGGCTACGAGCAGTACTTC
>TRBJ1-2|few|TRBD1|TRBV4-2
CASSQDQGGYGYTF
TGTGCCAGCAGCCAAGATCAGGGGGGCTATGGCTACACCTTC
>TRBJ2-7|many|NA|TRBV20-1
CSASRQSPYEQYF
TGCAGTGCTAGCCGACAGTCCCCCTACGAGCAGTACTTC
>TRBJ1-5|few|NA|TRBV27
CASSPRTLRSTSQPQHF
TGTGCCAGCAGTCCCCGGACCCTCAGGTCTACTTCTCAGCCCCAGCATTTT
>TRBJ2-5|many|NA|TRBV28
CASSSRHGTEFETQYF
TGTGCCAGCAGTTCCCGCCACGGGACCGAATTCGAGACCCAGTACTTC
>TRBJ1-5|many|NA|TRBV27
CASSLSGTIISPQHF
TGTGCCAGCAGTTTATCGGGGACGATCATCAGCCCCCAGCATTTT
>TRBJ2-3|few|NA|TRBV27
CASSYRTEAYTDTQYF
TGTGCCAGCAGTTATAGGACAGAAGCCTACACAGATACGCAGTATTTT